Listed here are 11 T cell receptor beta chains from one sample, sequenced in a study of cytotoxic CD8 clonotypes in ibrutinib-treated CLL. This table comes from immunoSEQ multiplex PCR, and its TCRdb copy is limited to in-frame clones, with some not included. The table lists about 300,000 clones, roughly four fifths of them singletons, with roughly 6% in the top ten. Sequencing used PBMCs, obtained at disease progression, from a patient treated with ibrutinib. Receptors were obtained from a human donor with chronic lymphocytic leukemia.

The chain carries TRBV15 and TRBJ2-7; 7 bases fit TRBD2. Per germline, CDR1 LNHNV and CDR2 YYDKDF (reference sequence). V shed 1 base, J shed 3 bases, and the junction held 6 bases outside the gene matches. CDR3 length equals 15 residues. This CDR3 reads CATSRGPRTSYEQYF. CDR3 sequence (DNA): TGTGCCACCAGCAGAGGTCCTCGGACTAGCTACGAGCAGTACTTC.

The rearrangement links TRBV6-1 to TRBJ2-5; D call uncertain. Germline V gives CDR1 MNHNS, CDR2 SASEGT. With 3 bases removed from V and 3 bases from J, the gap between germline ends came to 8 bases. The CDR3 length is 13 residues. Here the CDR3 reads CASSEWVEETQYF. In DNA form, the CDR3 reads TGTGCCAGCAGTGAGTGGGTAGAAGAGACCCAGTACTTC.

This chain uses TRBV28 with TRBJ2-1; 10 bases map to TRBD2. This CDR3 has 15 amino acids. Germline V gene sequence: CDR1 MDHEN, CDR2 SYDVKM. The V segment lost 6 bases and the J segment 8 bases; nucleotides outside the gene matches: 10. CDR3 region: CASSSTAGGGDEQFF. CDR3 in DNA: TGTGCCAGCAGCTCAACAGCGGGAGGGGGCGATGAGCAGTTCTTC.

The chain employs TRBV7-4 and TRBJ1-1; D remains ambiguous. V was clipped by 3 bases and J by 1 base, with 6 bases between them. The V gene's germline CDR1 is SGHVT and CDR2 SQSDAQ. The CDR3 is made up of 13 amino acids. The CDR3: CASSFRQNTEAFF. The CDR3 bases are TGTGCCAGCAGCTTTCGACAGAACACTGAAGCTTTCTTT.

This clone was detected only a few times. The CDR3 loop is CASSRGVGWAATEAFF. CDR3 bases: TGTGCCAGCAGCCGGGGGGTAGGTTGGGCCGCCACTGAAGCTTTCTTT. The gene calls are TRBV7-9 and TRBJ1-1; D is possibly TRBD1 (5 bases). The germline gives CDR1 SEHNR, CDR2 FQNEAQ (reference sequence). Between the trimmed V and J ends, which lost 5 bases and 4 bases, there was a span of 20 bases. The CDR3 sequence is 16 residues long.

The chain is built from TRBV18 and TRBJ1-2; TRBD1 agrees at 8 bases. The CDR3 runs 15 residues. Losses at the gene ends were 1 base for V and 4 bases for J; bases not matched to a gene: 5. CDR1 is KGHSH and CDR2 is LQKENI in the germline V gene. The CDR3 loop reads CASSPRRDRLYGYTF. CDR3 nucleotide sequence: TGTGCCAGCTCACCACGCCGGGACAGGCTCTATGGCTACACCTTC.

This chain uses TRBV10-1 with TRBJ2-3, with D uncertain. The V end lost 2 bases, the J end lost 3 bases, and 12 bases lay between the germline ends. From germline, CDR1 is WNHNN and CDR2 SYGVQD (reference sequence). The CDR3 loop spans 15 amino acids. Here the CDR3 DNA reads TGCGCCAGCAGTGAGGCCCCGCCAGCGACAGATACGCAGTATTTT. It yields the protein CASSEAPPATDTQYF.

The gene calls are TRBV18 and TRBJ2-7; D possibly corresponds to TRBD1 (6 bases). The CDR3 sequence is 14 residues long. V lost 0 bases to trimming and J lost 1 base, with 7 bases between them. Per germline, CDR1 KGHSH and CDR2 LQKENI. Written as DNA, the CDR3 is TGTGCCAGCTCACCACCGCAGGGGTCCTACGAGCAGTACTTC. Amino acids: CASSPPQGSYEQYF.

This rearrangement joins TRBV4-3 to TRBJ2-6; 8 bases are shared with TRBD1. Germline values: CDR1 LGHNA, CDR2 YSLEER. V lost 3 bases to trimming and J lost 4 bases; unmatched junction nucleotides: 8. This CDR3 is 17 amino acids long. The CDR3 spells CASSHTRTGYGANVLTF. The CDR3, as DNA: TGCGCCAGCAGCCACACACGGACAGGGTACGGGGCCAACGTCCTGACTTTC.

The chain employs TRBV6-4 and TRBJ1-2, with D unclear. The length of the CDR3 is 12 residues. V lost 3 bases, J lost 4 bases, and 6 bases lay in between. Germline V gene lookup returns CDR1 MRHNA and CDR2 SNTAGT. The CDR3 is CASSDGGYGYTF. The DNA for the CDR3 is TGTGCCAGCAGTGATGGTGGCTATGGCTACACCTTC.

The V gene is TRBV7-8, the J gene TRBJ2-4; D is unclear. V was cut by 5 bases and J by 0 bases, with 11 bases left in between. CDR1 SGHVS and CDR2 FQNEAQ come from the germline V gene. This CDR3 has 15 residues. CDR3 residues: CASSRSRLAKNIQYF. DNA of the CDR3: TGTGCCAGCAGCCGTAGTCGACTAGCCAAAAACATTCAGTACTTC.